The sequence of this TCR beta chain was determined in a study of blood T cell repertoires in COVID-19. Study-level background: The United States, Italy and Spain supplied acute and convalescent COVID-19 samples.

Clones were sequenced by immunoSEQ multiplex PCR, and TCRdb holds only the in-frame ones, with some missing. Among roughly 120,000 clones, less than 90% were seen once, and the ten largest hold about 2.1%. With V trimmed by 7 bases and J by 2 bases, 7 bases remained unmatched. This CDR3 contains 13 residues. Germline lookup yields CDR1 SQVTM and CDR2 ANQGSEA. This receptor was identified in a man aged 25-45 years with acute or convalescent COVID-19. The chain recombines TRBV29-1 with TRBJ1-2; 7 bases agree with TRBD1. The sequenced sample consisted of peripheral blood. CDR3 amino acids: CSAEDRANYGYTF. CDR3 DNA sequence: TGCAGCGCCGAAGACAGGGCAAACTATGGCTACACCTTC.